Listed below are T cell receptor beta chains from one sample, sequenced in a study of CXCR3-negative and CXCR3-positive naive CD8 T cells. For each CDR3 protein, TCRdb gives one entry from its re-call of the 5' RACE reads, without DNA. The sample includes more than 70,000 distinct CDR3 sequences. Sequenced sample: naive CXCR3+ CD8+ T cells from blood. The receptors shown here come from a human donor in good health. Some clones in this sample may be carry-over from other donors' samples. The CDR3 runs from the conserved cysteine through the conserved F or W.

TRBV20-1	TRBJ1-1	12	CHLDSRAPEAFF
TRBV28	TRBJ2-7	13	CASTAQGWGEQYF
TRBV6-5	TRBJ1-4	15	CASSYSDAVWEKLFF
TRBV23-1	TRBJ2-3	17	CASSTPNRGYLTDTQYF
TRBV4-3	TRBJ2-3	16	CASSQASGGAVDTQYF
TRBV5-5	TRBJ2-7	14	CASSWKSGADEQYF
TRBV14	TRBJ1-4	12	CASSSEGTKLFF
TRBV7-2	TRBJ2-5	13	CASCDPMAETQYF
TRBV6-6	TRBJ2-7	13	CASSPRYSYEQYF
TRBV6-5	TRBJ2-7	15	CASSYGLGATYEQYF
TRBV11-3	TRBJ2-7	13	CASSLTISYEQYF
TRBV5-1	TRBJ2-1	15	CASSALRGLNNEQFF
TRBV5-1	TRBJ2-1	17	CASSYSTAAGSYNEQFF
TRBV6-5	TRBJ2-5	15	CASSFGQGGEETQYF
TRBV3-1	TRBJ2-1	18	CASSPNLAGVGYYNEQFF
TRBV25-1	TRBJ2-3	14	CARRRRRVADTQYF
TRBV4-2	TRBJ2-7	15	CASSQEGLGRGLPCF
TRBV12-3/TRBV12-4	TRBJ1-2	12	CASRHPGGGYTF
TRBV19	TRBJ2-2	14	CAVQGQGDTGELFF
TRBV20-1	TRBJ2-7	15	CSARDPDTRGHEQYF
TRBV28	TRBJ2-1	19	CASSSGTSGSLLIYNEQFF
TRBV15	TRBJ2-1	14	CATSGPSSYNEQFF
TRBV5-1	TRBJ2-5	13	CASSLGETETQYF
TRBV13	TRBJ2-7	16	CASSLGDSETNYEQYF
TRBV7-9	TRBJ1-1	12	CASSLAGREAFF
TRBV6-4	TRBJ2-7	19	CASSVNRTGEGILPHEQYF
TRBV4-1	TRBJ2-4	13	CASSQGAKNIQYF
TRBV29-1	TRBJ2-7	14	CSVEEEDRGYEQYF
TRBV7-9	TRBJ2-7	15	CASSLRDDRTYEQYF
TRBV4-3	TRBJ1-6	15	CASSQGAGGNSPLHF
TRBV6-5	TRBJ2-1	13	CASSYSRLNEQFF
TRBV4-1	TRBJ2-1	17	CASSQYVADRDYNEQFF
TRBV29-1	TRBJ1-1	14	CSVEEEGGFVEAFF
TRBV29-1	TRBJ1-1	17	CSVDAPGSADRNTEAFF
TRBV5-5	TRBJ2-1	13	CASSSLLANEQFF
TRBV6-5	TRBJ2-1	16	CASSPRLGEAGVEQFF
TRBV27	TRBJ2-7	15	CASSWLGLSGYEQYF
TRBV6-5	TRBJ2-3	16	CASSLNRALSTDTQYF
TRBV29-1	TRBJ2-7	15	CSVEFPGQGIDEQYF
TRBV6-2/TRBV6-3	TRBJ2-1	16	CASSQLRGGPYNEQFF
TRBV11-2	TRBJ2-7	16	CASSPGLVSGNYEQYF
TRBV13	TRBJ2-7	16	CASSPGGTAGSYEQYF
TRBV19	TRBJ1-5	12	CASRLTGQPQHF
TRBV7-3	TRBJ2-2	17	CASSLTLKGGLTGELFF
TRBV12-3/TRBV12-4	TRBJ2-1	14	CASSLGGVWNEQFF